The subject of this entry is one TCR beta chain. The antigen is not known. This sample is part of a study of memory CD4+ T cells and cytomegalovirus serostatus. Study as a whole: Of the healthy Belgian adults, 9 or 10 were CMV seropositive and about two dozen seronegative. The study, taken as a whole, reports: Suggested: most of the CMV-linked TCR signature lies in CD4+ memory cells.

Germline V gives CDR1 SGDLS, CDR2 YYNGEE. The CDR3 is 15 residues long. The V segment lost 0 bases and the J segment 9 bases; nucleotides outside the gene matches: 6. Single viable CD3+CD4+CD8-CD45RO+ cells were sorted as the memory CD4+ T cells. Under the authors' procedure: Out-of-frame sequences were removed, leaving roughly 2,200,000 distinct TCRbeta sequences. This table comes from immunoSEQ multiplex PCR, and its TCRdb copy is limited to in-frame clones, with some not included. From that table come the V and J calls and clone size; the DNA was used to work out D and trimming. The profile covers tens of thousands of clones, with 70% to 80% appearing a single time and around 1.1% taken by the ten largest.

The sample taken for sequencing was memory CD4+ T cells from blood. The source is an adult in good health and CMV-seronegative. This chain links TRBV9 with TRBJ2-1, with 10 bases that match TRBD2. The DNA of the CDR3 is TGTGCCAGCAGCGTAGGAGTAGCGGGAGGTTCTGAGCAGTTCTTC. Translated, it gives CASSVGVAGGSEQFF.